This T cell receptor beta chain is from a study of regulatory T cells in long-lasting Graves disease. Combining iRepertoire HTBI primers with Arm-PCR of CDR3 regions, the authors built TCR beta libraries. TCRdb passed the multiplex PCR reads through MiXCR, listing each CDR3 protein once. The table records 450,000 to 700,000 distinct CDR3 sequences, roughly 13% of them present only once. Time point indicated: newly diagnosed GD, antithyroid drugs for less than 3 months. There was RNA extracted from PBMCs, and the TCR library was made from it. Ten or more counts support this clonotype. Trimming took off 3 bases at V and 13 bases at J, with 13 bases between the two ends. The germline V gene encodes CDR1 SNHLY and CDR2 FYNNEI. The CDR3 length is 12 residues. This sample also belongs to another study, concerning T cells in Graves' hyperthyroidism and ophthalmopathy.

The sequence came from a man aged 25-45 years with Graves disease. Here the sequenced sample was peripheral blood mononuclear cells (PBMCs), taken at new diagnosis, from a patient treated with antithyroid drugs. This chain links TRBV2 with TRBJ2-1; D remains unclear. CDR3 sequence (DNA): TGTGCCAGCAGTGAGAGTCTAGAGCGCCAGTTCTTC. Its protein product is CASSESLERQFF.